A single sample gave rise to the 27 T cell receptor beta chains below, sequenced in a study of shared clonotypes between healthy human individuals. Positively selected for CCR7, the CD45RO-negative cells used as naive CD8 cells excluded terminally differentiated effector memory CD45RA+ cells. Clones were sequenced by immunoSEQ multiplex PCR, and TCRdb holds only the in-frame ones, with some missing. The data hold some 2.1 million clones, with roughly 95% observed a single time. The sample was naive CD8+ T cells sorted from blood. The receptor source for this set is a man in his late teens or twenties in good health.

This clone was counted a single time. The chain is built from TRBV28 and TRBJ1-2, with 7 bases that match TRBD1. The V and J ends lost 6 bases and 3 bases, in that order; junction bases with no gene match: 16. The V gene's germline CDR1 is MDHEN and CDR2 SYDVKM. This CDR3 region has 17 residues. As DNA, the CDR3 is TGTGCCAGCAGGCGTGGGACAGAGGGCGGGGTAGACTATGGCTACACCTTC. Translating gives CASRRGTEGGVDYGYTF.

Regarding this clone: This sequence may be a read error, since a much larger clone differs from it by one base. The chain links TRBV7-9 to TRBJ1-1; no reliable D call. Germline CDR1 and CDR2: SEHNR and FQNEAQ (reference sequence). V shed 5 bases and J shed 4 bases, with 5 bases lying between them. The CDR3 has 11 residues. This CDR3 is CASSHGTEAFF. The CDR3 nucleotides are TGTGCCAGCAGCCATGGCACTGAAGCTTTCTTT.

The gene calls are TRBV4-1 and TRBJ2-7; D may match TRBD1 or TRBD2 (5 bases each). Per the germline V gene, CDR1 is MGHRA and CDR2 is YSYEKL. V lost 0 bases and J 3 bases, leaving 18 bases between the germline ends. This CDR3 is 17 amino acids long. The CDR3 sequence: CASSQEPTEEGIYEQYF. CDR3 sequence (DNA): TGCGCCAGCAGCCAAGAACCGACAGAAGAGGGGATCTACGAGCAGTACTTC.

This rearrangement joins TRBV27 to TRBJ1-4, with no clear D. The CDR3 has 13 residues. Germline-derived CDR1 and CDR2 are MNHEY and SMNVEV (reference sequence). V gave up 4 bases and J gave up 2 bases, with 5 bases separating them. Here the CDR3 reads CASSWTTNEKLFF. The CDR3 nucleotides read TGTGCCAGCAGTTGGACTACTAATGAAAAACTGTTTTTT.

The chain carries TRBV30 and TRBJ2-7, with TRBD2 as a possible D gene (6 bases). V dropped 0 bases and J dropped 7 bases, with 16 bases sitting between them. The CDR3 has 14 amino acids. CDR1 GTSNPN and CDR2 SVGIG come from the germline V gene (reference sequence). The chain's CDR3 is CAWSVEGFRLEQYF. As DNA, the CDR3 is TGTGCCTGGAGTGTGGAGGGATTTAGGTTGGAGCAGTACTTC.

The rearrangement links TRBV11-2 to TRBJ2-7; D is ambiguous. The V end was cut by 2 bases, the J end by 2 bases, with 7 bases between. Germline V gene data show CDR1 as SGHAT and CDR2 as FQNNGV. This CDR3 spans 13 amino acids. The CDR3 coding sequence is TGTGCCAGCAGCTTAACAAACGCCTACGAGCAGTACTTC. It codes for CASSLTNAYEQYF.

Points on this clone: In the same sample, other DNA sequences code for this CDR3. This chain connects TRBV2 to TRBJ2-7; TRBD1 might be the D (6 bases). Germline V gives CDR1 SNHLY, CDR2 FYNNEI. Trimming removed 4 bases at V and 2 bases at J, with 12 bases between. The CDR3 length is 14 residues. This CDR3 is CASSVSGAPYEQYF. The CDR3 bases are TGTGCCAGCAGTGTTTCAGGGGCCCCCTACGAGCAGTACTTC.

The chain joins TRBV29-1 to TRBJ1-2; TRBD1 is a possible D gene (6 bases). Germline lookup yields CDR1 SQVTM and CDR2 ANQGSEA. The CDR3 has 12 amino acids. Trimming took 8 bases from V and 3 from J, leaving 13 bases between them. In DNA form, the CDR3 reads TGCAGCTCATCAGGGGAAGACTATGGCTACACCTTC. Its translation is CSSSGEDYGYTF.

V and J are TRBV7-9 and TRBJ2-3; D is ambiguous. Germline assignment: CDR1 SEHNR and CDR2 FQNEAQ (reference sequence). The CDR3 length is 15 residues. Deletions cut 2 bases from V and 0 bases from J, with 9 bases between. CDR3 region: CASSLTRGSTDTQYF. The CDR3 bases are TGTGCCAGCAGCTTAACGCGTGGTAGCACAGATACGCAGTATTTT.

The chain has TRBV4-1 and TRBJ2-3, with 9 nucleotides matching TRBD2. Trimming cost V 1 base and J 6 bases; bases outside gene matches: 8. The CDR3 is 16 amino acids. The V gene's germline CDR1 is MGHRA and CDR2 YSYEKL. The CDR3 sequence is CASSQGPAGGWDTQYF. CDR3 in DNA: TGCGCCAGCAGCCAAGGTCCAGCGGGGGGTTGGGATACGCAGTATTTT.

This sequence joins TRBV25-1 and TRBJ2-5, with D possibly being TRBD1 (6 bases). CDR1 and CDR2 from the germline V gene are MGHDK and SYGVNS. CDR3 size: 12 residues. Deletions cut 4 bases from V and 5 bases from J, with 8 bases between. CDR3 nucleotides: TGTGCCAGCAGTGGACAGGCGGAGACCCAGTACTTC. Translating it yields CASSGQAETQYF.

The chain uses TRBV4-1 and TRBJ1-1; D is undetermined. Deletions cut 0 bases from V and 8 bases from J, with 16 bases between. The CDR3 sequence is 15 residues long. Germline CDR1 and CDR2: MGHRA and YSYEKL. CDR3 DNA: TGCGCCAGCAGCCAAGAACCGGGGATTGTCAGGGAAGCTTTCTTT. Amino acid sequence: CASSQEPGIVREAFF.

In nucleotides, the CDR3 is TGCAGCGGGGAGGACCGGGACGGAAACTACGAGCAGTACTTC. Translated: CSGEDRDGNYEQYF. V and J are TRBV29-1 and TRBJ2-7, with TRBD2 as a possible D gene (6 bases). The CDR3 loop spans 14 amino acids. Germline V CDR1 and CDR2: SQVTM, ANQGSEA. The ends were cut back, 7 bases at V and 3 bases at J, with 19 bases in the middle.

The rearrangement joins TRBV5-1 to TRBJ2-1; TRBD2 might be the D (6 bases). V was cut by 6 bases and J by 0 bases, with 16 bases left in between. CDR1 SGHRS and CDR2 YFSETQ come from the germline V gene. This CDR3 region has 16 residues. Here the CDR3 reads CASIPAEGSSYNEQFF. The CDR3 DNA sequence: TGCGCCAGCATCCCCGCGGAGGGGTCCTCCTACAATGAGCAGTTCTTC.

As to this clone: The junction departs from germline at one end; a sequencing error may be responsible. The gene calls are TRBV30 and TRBJ1-3; D is undetermined. CDR3 length: 12 residues. The germline gives CDR1 GTSNPN, CDR2 SVGIG (reference sequence). The CDR3 DNA reads TGTGCCTGGACGCGATCTGGAAACGCCATATATTTT. It is translated as CAWTRSGNAIYF.

The genes are TRBV4-2 and TRBJ1-3; no firm D call. The CDR3 has 17 amino acids. The germline V gene encodes CDR1 LGHNA and CDR2 YNFKEQ. The V gene lost 0 bases and the J gene lost 4 bases, with 16 bases spanning the gap. The CDR3 DNA reads TGTGCCAGCAGCCAAGATAAGACGCAGACAATGGGAAACACCATATATTTT. This encodes CASSQDKTQTMGNTIYF.

The V call is TRBV6-6, the J call TRBJ1-5; D remains unclear. The CDR3 is made up of 14 amino acids. V lost 6 bases and J lost 5, with 14 bases in between. Germline V gene sequence: CDR1 MNHNY, CDR2 SVGAGI (reference sequence). CDR3 nucleotide sequence: TGTGCCAGCAGGGCCCCCGGGCGGGATCAGCCCCAGCATTTT. Its translation: CASRAPGRDQPQHF.

CDR3 nucleotides: TGCGCCAGCAGCCAGGCGTCCTATGGGCTATCCTACGAGCAGTACTTC. Its translation: CASSQASYGLSYEQYF. The chain links TRBV4-1 to TRBJ2-7; D unresolved. This CDR3 region has 16 residues. Germline V CDR1 and CDR2: MGHRA, YSYEKL. The V end was cut by 3 bases, the J end by 1 base, with 16 bases between.

To note about this clone: Other DNA sequences in the sample encode the same CDR3. The chain has TRBV27 and TRBJ2-7; no definite D call. Germline V lookup: CDR1 MNHEY, CDR2 SMNVEV (reference sequence). The CDR3 length is 12 residues. V was trimmed by 3 bases and J by 7 bases, leaving 10 bases between them. CDR3 sequence (DNA): TGTGCCAGCAGTTTTCCCTCTGGAGAGCAGTACTTC. Translating gives CASSFPSGEQYF.

The chain combines TRBV7-9 with TRBJ1-3, with D tentatively TRBD1 (5 bases). Trimming shortened V by 2 bases and J by 0 bases, and 8 bases separated the two germline ends. The CDR3 extends over 15 amino acids. In germline, CDR1 is SEHNR, CDR2 FQNEAQ (reference sequence). This CDR3 reads CASSLTGISGNTIYF. For the CDR3, the DNA is TGTGCCAGCAGCTTAACAGGAATCTCTGGAAACACCATATATTTT.

The CDR3: CASSEVYRGLGTEAFF. The CDR3, as DNA: TGTGCCAGCAGTGAAGTGTATCGGGGATTGGGCACTGAAGCTTTCTTT. This chain uses TRBV6-1 with TRBJ1-1; D is ambiguous. The CDR3 spans 16 residues. V lost 1 base and J 4 bases, leaving 16 bases between the germline ends. Per the germline V gene, CDR1 is MNHNS and CDR2 is SASEGT.

The chain joins TRBV7-9 to TRBJ2-7; D gene ambiguous. The CDR3 runs to 14 residues. Germline CDR1 reads SEHNR; CDR2 reads FQNEAQ (reference sequence). V was trimmed by 6 bases and J by 1 base, leaving 13 bases between them. The CDR3, as DNA: TGTGCCAGCAGTGGGATTTTTTCATCCTACGAGCAGTACTTC. Its protein is CASSGIFSSYEQYF. The full variable domain, in which reference TRBV7-9 and TRBJ2-7 provide the parts outside the CDR3, is DTGVSQNPRHKITKRGQNVTFRCDPISEHNRLYWYRQTLGQGPEFLTYFQNEAQLEKSRLLSDRFSAERPKGSFSTLEIQRTEQGDSAMYLCASSGIFSSYEQYFGPGTRLTVT.

This clone occurred once. This rearrangement joins TRBV9 to TRBJ2-1, with TRBD1 matching over 7 bases. This CDR3 spans 14 amino acids. Germline loops: CDR1 SGDLS, CDR2 YYNGEE. Trimming at V came to 2 bases and at J to 6 bases, leaving 5 bases not matched to a gene. The CDR3 region has the DNA TGTGCCAGCAGCGTCGGGACAGCATTCAATGAGCAGTTCTTC. It yields the protein CASSVGTAFNEQFF.

This clone was detected only once. The chain has TRBV25-1 and TRBJ2-2; no clear D. Germline CDR1 is MGHDK and CDR2 is SYGVNS. V lost 4 bases, J lost 3 bases, and 6 bases lay in between. The length of the CDR3 is 13 residues. CDR3 protein: CASSASDTGELFF. DNA for the CDR3: TGTGCCAGCAGTGCGTCTGACACCGGGGAGCTGTTTTTT.

The genes are TRBV9 and TRBJ2-3; weak D call: TRBD1 (7 bases). V was shortened by 7 bases and J by 4 bases, with 16 bases between the two germline ends. The germline V gene has CDR1 SGDLS and CDR2 YYNGEE. This CDR3 contains 14 residues. The CDR3 nucleotides are TGTGCCAGCTCCCTCGGAGGGGGCGCAGATACGCAGTATTTT. Translation gives CASSLGGGADTQYF.

The chain joins TRBV30 to TRBJ1-1; D unclear. Deletions cut 5 bases from V and 1 base from J, with 5 bases between. The CDR3 covers 11 residues. Germline V lookup: CDR1 GTSNPN, CDR2 SVGIG (reference sequence). CDR3 region: CAWERNTEAFF. The DNA for the CDR3 is TGTGCCTGGGAGAGGAACACTGAAGCTTTCTTT.

V and J are TRBV13 and TRBJ2-2; 10 bases align to TRBD2. Per the germline V gene, CDR1 is PRHDT and CDR2 is FYEKMQ (reference sequence). The length of the CDR3 is 16 residues. Trimming took 5 bases from V and 6 from J; bases not matched to a gene: 9. The CDR3 sequence: CASSPRGLAGAGELFF. As DNA, the CDR3 is TGTGCCAGCAGCCCTAGAGGGCTAGCGGGAGCCGGGGAGCTGTTTTTT.